Listed here are 4 T cell receptor beta chains from one sample, sequenced in a study of lymphopenia after photon versus proton radiotherapy. Libraries were prepared by immunoSEQ multiplex PCR; TCRdb keeps only in-frame clonotypes and omits some of them. Counted here are tens of thousands of clones, approximately 83% occurring once; the ten biggest clones make up over 20%. Source: peripheral blood, taken from a patient treated with proton-based radiotherapy. The receptors here all came from a woman aged 65 to 85 with pancreatic cancer.

The genes are TRBV9 and TRBJ2-7; D is uncertain. The germline gives CDR1 SGDLS, CDR2 YYNGEE. The length of the CDR3 is 15 residues. The V and J ends lost 4 bases and 0 bases respectively, with 14 bases between them. CDR3 sequence: CASSLLPGSSYEQYF. The CDR3 DNA is TGTGCCAGCAGCCTACTTCCAGGAAGCTCCTACGAGCAGTACTTC.

This sequence joins TRBV9 and TRBJ1-3, with 7 positions matching TRBD1. V gave up 5 bases and J gave up 0 bases; unmatched junction bases: 5. The CDR3 consists of 15 residues. Germline assignment: CDR1 SGDLS and CDR2 YYNGEE. CDR3: CASRGDRDSGNTIYF. CDR3 DNA sequence: TGTGCCAGCAGGGGTGACAGGGACTCTGGAAACACCATATATTTT.

The V and J genes are TRBV7-2 and TRBJ1-5; D remains unclear. V lost 1 base and J lost 6, with 7 bases in between. The germline V gene encodes CDR1 SGHTA and CDR2 FQGNSA. This CDR3 is built from 13 residues. In nucleotides, the CDR3 is TGTGCCAGCAGCTTAGGAGGAGGTCAGCCCCAGCATTTT. This translates into CASSLGGGQPQHF.

This rearrangement joins TRBV7-9 to TRBJ1-5, with D possibly being TRBD1 (6 bases). V dropped 4 bases and J dropped 7 bases, with 17 bases sitting between them. The V gene's germline CDR1 is SEHNR and CDR2 FQNEAQ (reference sequence). The CDR3 covers 15 residues. DNA for the CDR3: TGTGCCAGCAGCTCTCTGGACCAGGGGCCCCAGCCCCAGCATTTT. Protein product: CASSSLDQGPQPQHF.